The 5 T cell receptor beta chains below were found in one sample sequenced in a study of blood T cell repertoires in COVID-19. The table came from immunoSEQ multiplex PCR; TCRdb's copy has only in-frame clones and leaves some out. The table lists fewer than 150,000 clones, 84% of them singletons. The sample was peripheral blood. The receptors originated from an elderly woman in a cohort sampled during active or convalescent COVID-19.

This chain uses TRBV9 with TRBJ1-1; TRBD1 matches at 9 bases. The germline V gene has CDR1 SGDLS and CDR2 YYNGEE. This CDR3 is 15 amino acids long. V gave up 10 bases and J gave up 1 base; unmatched junction bases: 11. The CDR3 DNA is TGTGCCCCTGGGACAGGGCCAGGTTGGAACACTGAAGCTTTCTTT. This translates into CAPGTGPGWNTEAFF.

CDR3 bases: TGTGCCAGCAGCAAAATAGTACGAGCTAGCGGGGGGGTAGAGACCCAGTACTTC. It is translated as CASSKIVRASGGVETQYF. The chain uses TRBV21-1 and TRBJ2-5; the table's D gene call, TRBD2, was not cross checked with the DNA. TRBV21-1 has pseudogene status. This CDR3 spans 18 amino acids.

This clone was seen just once. The rearrangement joins TRBV6-2 or TRBV6-3 to TRBJ1-3; 8 bases match TRBD1. The ends lost 2 bases at V and 0 bases at J; junction bases unmatched: 3. CDR1 MNHEY and CDR2 SVGEGT come from the germline V gene. The CDR3 runs to 16 residues. CDR3 coding DNA: TGTGCCAGCAGTTACGGGACAGGAGTCTCTGGAAACACCATATATTTT. This encodes CASSYGTGVSGNTIYF.

This clone was counted a few times. The gene calls are TRBV29-1 and TRBJ2-7; 8 nucleotides match TRBD2. This CDR3 has 11 residues. Germline V gene sequence: CDR1 SQVTM, CDR2 ANQGSEA. J was trimmed by 9 bases and V by 3 bases; bases with no gene match: 4. The CDR3 protein is CSVEAGGGQYV. CDR3 nucleotide sequence: TGCAGCGTTGAGGCGGGGGGAGGGCAGTACGTC.

This chain connects TRBV5-1 to TRBJ2-5; TRBD2 matches at 7 bases. In germline, CDR1 is SGHRS, CDR2 YFSETQ. J lost 4 bases, V lost 0 bases, and 0 bases had no gene match. The CDR3 has 13 residues. CDR3 in amino acids: CASSLVAGETQYF. As DNA, the CDR3 is TGCGCCAGCAGCTTGGTAGCGGGAGAGACCCAGTACTTC.